This TCR beta chain was recorded in a study of T cells after yellow fever vaccination. The overall study: Preparation of the low-cell-number fractions used SMART-Seq v4 Ultra Low Input.

TCRdb redid the calling of the 5' RACE reads with MiXCR, one entry per CDR3 protein. In the table there are fewer than 350,000 distinct CDR3 sequences, over 3.5% of which are singletons. This CDR3 is 16 amino acids long. Germline CDR1 reads SGDLS; CDR2 reads YYNGEE. V was shortened by 0 bases and J by 4 bases, with 17 bases between the two germline ends. This TCR derives from a man younger than 35 who received the YFV17D yellow fever vaccine. Sequences were derived from PBMCs, sampled 15 days after the yellow fever booster vaccination. V gene TRBV9 combines with J gene TRBJ2-7; D is undetermined. The CDR3 nucleotides are TGTGCCAGCAGCGTAGTAAGGTCCAACCAAGGGTACGAGCAGTACGTC. It codes for CASSVVRSNQGYEQYV.